Listed below are T cell receptor beta chains from one sample, sequenced in a study of blood T cell repertoires in COVID-19. Method: immunoSEQ multiplex PCR; TCRdb's copy keeps in-frame clones and lacks some. This table holds about 14,000 clones, about 80% found once. Input material: peripheral blood. Source of these receptors: a woman aged 80 or over with acute or convalescent COVID-19. CDR3s include the opening cysteine and the closing phenylalanine or tryptophan. The D gene is left open where the match is weak. Clone sizes are given selectively: once, few, many, or a class where the clone is expanded.

J | D | V | size | DNA | CDR3
TRBJ1-4 | TRBD1 | TRBV4-3 | - | TGCGCCAGCAGCCAAGGCCCCGGGACAGGGGGTGAAAAACTGTTTTTT | CASSQGPGTGGEKLFF
TRBJ1-2 | - | TRBV9 | once | TGTGCCAGCAGCCTAGACAGTGATTCGTACTCTTATGGCTACACCTTC | CASSLDSDSYSYGYTF
TRBJ2-3 | - | TRBV19 | once | TGTGCCAGTAGTAACGACAGCCATAAATCCGGAGATACGCAGTATTTT | CASSNDSHKSGDTQYF
TRBJ2-5 | - | TRBV7-8 | - | TGTGCCAGCAGCTCTATTCGTCAAGAGACCCAGTACTTC | CASSSIRQETQYF
TRBJ2-7 | - | TRBV5-1 | - | TGCGCCAGCAGCATAGACAGAAACTACGAGCAGTACTTC | CASSIDRNYEQYF
TRBJ2-1 | - | TRBV4-1 | - | TGCGCCAGCAGCCAAACCGTCTTAGCGCCCCTTTCTTACAATGAGCAGTTCTTC | CASSQTVLAPLSYNEQFF
TRBJ2-1 | - | TRBV5-4 | - | TGTGCCAGCAGCTTGACATTTAACTCCTACAATGAGCAGTTCTTC | CASSLTFNSYNEQFF
TRBJ1-1 | - | TRBV5-6 | - | TGTGCCAGCAGCCTAGGCAAGGTGGCTTTCTTT | CASSLGKVAFF
TRBJ2-7 | - | TRBV5-8 | - | TGTGCCAGCAGCCCCCAATACGAGCAGTACTTC | CASSPQYEQYF
TRBJ2-5 | TRBD2 | TRBV7-9 | - | TGTGCCCTCAGCTTAAGACCTACCCGGGGGGAAGAGACCCAGTACTTC | CALSLRPTRGEETQYF
TRBJ2-7 | - | TRBV6-2/TRBV6-3 | - | TGTGCCAGCAGTGACTGGGGTTCAGCGGCCTCCTCCTACGAGCAGTACTTC | CASSDWGSAASSYEQYF
TRBJ2-2 | - | TRBV5-6 | - | TGTGCCAGCAGCATAGGGGGGGTCACCGGGGAGCTGTTTTTT | CASSIGGVTGELFF
TRBJ2-7 | - | TRBV6-2/TRBV6-3 | - | TGTGCCAGCAGGCCTGGACAATGGAGCTCCTACGAGCAGTACTTC | CASRPGQWSSYEQYF
TRBJ1-1 | TRBD1 | TRBV6-5 | - | TGTGCCAGTACGGACAGGGCACACACTGAAGCTTTCTTT | CASTDRAHTEAFF
TRBJ1-2 | TRBD1 | TRBV6-5 | once | TGTGCCAGCAGGACCGGGACAGGGGCAAAAGGCTACACCTTC | CASRTGTGAKGYTF
TRBJ1-2 | - | TRBV9 | - | TGTGCCAGCAGCGTTGGGCCAATCTATGGCTACACCTTC | CASSVGPIYGYTF
TRBJ2-3 | TRBD2 | TRBV3-1/TRBV3-2 | - | TGTGCCAGCAGCCAAGTCGGGGGGAGTGAGGCGCAGTATTTT | CASSQVGGSEAQYF
TRBJ1-2 | - | TRBV6-5 | once | TGTGCCAGCAGTCACCCGGACTATGGCTACACCTTC | CASSHPDYGYTF
TRBJ1-2 | - | TRBV3-1/TRBV3-2 | once | TGTGCCAGCAGCCAGGACATCCGGGGCTACACCTTC | CASSQDIRGYTF
TRBJ2-7 | TRBD2 | TRBV6-5 | - | TGTGCCAGCACCCCATCGGGGGGCTACGAGCAGTACTTC | CASTPSGGYEQYF
TRBJ2-7 | TRBD2 | TRBV7-8 | - | TGTGCCAGCAGCTCTAGTCGACTAGCGGGGGCCTACGAGCAGTACTTC | CASSSSRLAGAYEQYF
TRBJ2-3 | TRBD1 | TRBV7-2 | few | TGTGCCAGCAGCCTGAACGGACAGGGCACAGATACGCAGTATTTT | CASSLNGQGTDTQYF
TRBJ1-6 | - | TRBV6-6 | - | TGTGCCAGCAGTTACTCGAAACAGGGCCGCAATTCACCCCTCCACTTT | CASSYSKQGRNSPLHF
TRBJ1-2 | - | TRBV29-1 | few | TGCAGCGTTGGGCGGGAGGACTATGGCTACACCTTC | CSVGREDYGYTF
TRBJ1-1 | TRBD1 | TRBV4-2 | - | TGTGCCAGCAGCCAAATGCCGCTAGGACAGGATGACACTGAAGCTTTCTTT | CASSQMPLGQDDTEAFF
TRBJ2-3 | - | TRBV7-9 | - | TGTGCCAGCAGCCGCGTCTTACGAGGCACAGATACGCAGTATTTT | CASSRVLRGTDTQYF
TRBJ2-1 | TRBD1 | TRBV19 | - | TGTGCCAGTAGTATAGTCCATTCGGGACAGGGGGCTTACAATGAGCAGTTCTTC | CASSIVHSGQGAYNEQFF
TRBJ2-7 | - | TRBV20-1 | once | TGCAGTGCTAGACGGGACTCTGGGCAGTACTTC | CSARRDSGQYF
TRBJ1-4 | - | TRBV28 | large | TGTGCCAGCAGTTCACTAAGACCTGATGAAAAACTGTTTTTT | CASSSLRPDEKLFF
TRBJ2-5 | TRBD2 | TRBV30 | - | TGTGCCTGGAGAATGGCGGGGGGCTTCCGCGAGACCCAGTACTTC | CAWRMAGGFRETQYF
TRBJ2-2 | - | TRBV21-1 | many | TGTGCCAGCAGCAAAGAGCCAGGACGAGGGACTCCCGGGGAGCTGTTTTTT | CASSKEPGRGTPGELFF
TRBJ1-1 | - | TRBV18 | - | TGTGCCAGCTCACCCTGGGAGTCTTCGGACACTGAAGCTTTCTTT | CASSPWESSDTEAFF
TRBJ1-2 | TRBD1 | TRBV19 | - | TGTGCCAGTAGAGGCACAGGGGGCGCGGGTGGCTACACCTTC | CASRGTGGAGGYTF
TRBJ2-3 | - | TRBV6-6 | - | TGTGCCAGCAGTCCCCCCAGCGGGAGCACAGATACGCAGTATTTT | CASSPPSGSTDTQYF
TRBJ2-3 | TRBD2 | TRBV11-2 | - | TGTGCCAGCAGCCTAAGCGGGGGGACCACAGATACGCAGTATTTT | CASSLSGGTTDTQYF
TRBJ2-7 | - | TRBV5-1 | once | TGCGCCAGCAGCCCCCATGACAGGTACTCCTACGAGCAGTACTTC | CASSPHDRYSYEQYF
TRBJ2-1 | TRBD2 | TRBV5-4 | - | TGTGCCAGCAGCGTAAGCGGGGGGGCCTACAATGAGCAGTTCTTC | CASSVSGGAYNEQFF